This TCR beta chain was recovered during a study of T-cell memory formation after mild COVID-19. From 5'RACE with constant-segment primers came TCR alpha and TCR beta cDNA libraries that carried sample barcodes and UMIs. Each CDR3 protein gets one entry after TCRdb re-called the 5' RACE reads with MiXCR. The sample shows 150,000 to 200,000 distinct CDR3 sequences, around a third of them seen only once. The CDR3 extends over 15 amino acids. Germline CDR1 KGHSH, CDR2 LQKENI. V was pared by 3 bases and J by 1 base, with 4 bases of the junction left unmatched. Sequenced sample: PBMCs or a T cell subset sorted from them (not recorded which). The clonotype comes from an adult woman who had mild COVID-19 (a few samples of this study predate the infection). Cell type and time point are not known. The chain carries TRBV18 and TRBJ2-3; 7 bases fit TRBD1. For the CDR3, the DNA is TGTGCCAGCTCACCTACAGGGGTCCGCACAGATACGCAGTATTTT. As protein: CASSPTGVRTDTQYF.